This paragraph reports one T cell receptor (beta chain). Sequenced by immunoSEQ multiplex PCR; TCRdb stores in-frame clones only, minus some. The sample records 400 to 600 clones, 87% being singletons. These data come from a study of tumor T cells in aggressive B-cell lymphoma. This CDR3 spans 15 amino acids. V usage is TRBV21-1 and J usage is TRBJ1-5. TRBV21-1 represents a pseudogene. The sequencing input was tumor tissue. The origin of this receptor is an adult with diffuse large B cell lymphoma. The CDR3 here is CASFRGPPTGQPQHF. In nucleotides, the CDR3 is TGTGCCAGCTTTAGAGGGCCCCCGACGGGACAGCCCCAGCATTTT.